The rows below give T cell receptor beta chains drawn from one sample of a study of blood T cell repertoires in COVID-19. This table comes from immunoSEQ multiplex PCR, and its TCRdb copy is limited to in-frame clones, with some not included. The data hold about 320,000 clones, with about 90% observed a single time. The sample consisted of PBMCs or T cells enriched from blood (not recorded which). The receptor source for this set is a woman aged 25 to 39 who had recovered from COVID-19. The CDR3 runs from the conserved cysteine through the conserved F or W. The order of the fields is V gene, clone size, D gene, J gene, CDR3 protein, CDR3 DNA. The D gene is left open where the match is weak. For some rows the clone size is stated as once, few or many, or as a class when expanded; others skip it.

>TRBV5-1|-|-|TRBJ2-7
CASSLVAGLDEQYF
TGCGCCAGCAGCTTGGTAGCCGGGTTGGACGAGCAGTACTTC
>TRBV30|-|TRBD1|TRBJ1-2
CAWSSTGDGYTF
TGTGCCTGGAGTTCGACAGGGGATGGCTACACCTTC
>TRBV3-1/TRBV3-2|-|-|TRBJ1-5
CASSQAGNQPQHF
TGTGCCAGCAGCCAAGCGGGCAATCAGCCCCAGCATTTT
>TRBV5-6|-|-|TRBJ1-2
CASSLLNGYTF
TGTGCCAGCAGCTTACTGAATGGCTACACCTTC
>TRBV5-6|-|-|TRBJ2-7
CASSLVRAYEQYF
TGTGCCAGCAGCTTGGTGCGCGCGTACGAGCAGTACTTC
>TRBV12-3/TRBV12-4|-|-|TRBJ1-5
CASSSHGGQPQHF
TGTGCCAGCAGCTCCCATGGGGGCCAGCCCCAGCATTTT
>TRBV9|-|TRBD1|TRBJ1-2
CASSAAGGWNYGYTF
TGTGCCAGCAGCGCCGCAGGGGGCTGGAACTATGGCTACACCTTC
>TRBV30|-|-|TRBJ1-1
CAWSQSPYLKAFF
TGTGCCTGGAGTCAAAGCCCGTACTTGAAAGCTTTCTTT
>TRBV27|many|-|TRBJ1-5
CASRGQGRRFQHF
TGTGCCAGCAGGGGCCAGGGGCGCCGGTTTCAGCATTTT
>TRBV12-5|-|-|TRBJ2-7
CASGLHRANYEQYF
TGTGCTAGTGGTTTGCACAGGGCAAACTACGAGCAGTACTTC
>TRBV29-1|-|-|TRBJ1-4
CSVEGPGGGGNEKLFF
TGCAGCGTTGAAGGGCCCGGGGGCGGGGGTAATGAAAAACTGTTTTTT
>TRBV11-2|-|-|TRBJ1-1
CASSLKSMNTEAFF
TGTGCCAGCAGCTTAAAGAGCATGAACACTGAAGCTTTCTTT
>TRBV29-1|-|TRBD1|TRBJ1-5
CSVGDRANQPQHF
TGCAGCGTTGGGGACAGGGCGAATCAGCCCCAGCATTTT
>TRBV6-5|-|-|TRBJ1-1
CASSFSGLTEAFF
TGTGCCAGCAGTTTTTCAGGTCTCACTGAAGCTTTCTTT
>TRBV28|-|TRBD1|TRBJ1-5
CASNRDRPLGQPQHF
TGTGCCAGCAATCGGGACAGGCCCCTCGGGCAGCCCCAGCATTTT
>TRBV7-3|-|TRBD1|TRBJ2-7
CASSSTGGREQYF
TGTGCCAGCAGCTCTACAGGGGGCCGGGAGCAGTACTTC
>TRBV30|-|-|TRBJ1-4
CAWSVLGGEKLFF
TGTGCCTGGAGTGTCTTGGGGGGTGAAAAACTGTTTTTT
>TRBV28|-|TRBD1|TRBJ1-5
CASSEGAQPQHF
TGTGCCAGCAGTGAGGGGGCTCAGCCCCAGCATTTT
>TRBV4-1|-|-|TRBJ1-3
CASSPQEGPGNTIYF
TGCGCCAGCAGCCCACAGGAAGGGCCCGGAAACACCATATATTTT
>TRBV4-1|-|-|TRBJ2-3
CASSQDRDFSTDTQYF
TGCGCCAGCAGCCAAGATCGGGACTTTAGCACAGATACGCAGTATTTT
>TRBV5-1|-|-|TRBJ1-2
CASSFLPVEGYTF
TGCGCCAGCAGCTTTTTACCGGTCGAGGGCTACACCTTC
>TRBV2|-|TRBD2|TRBJ2-3
CASSELVPSGGADTQYF
TGTGCCAGCAGTGAACTCGTGCCTAGCGGGGGCGCAGATACGCAGTATTTT
>TRBV6-4|once|-|TRBJ1-6
CASSQSWANSPLHF
TGTGCCAGCAGCCAGTCATGGGCGAATTCACCCCTCCACTTT
>TRBV30|-|-|TRBJ1-2
CAWTRQLLRAGYTF
TGTGCCTGGACTAGGCAACTCCTGCGGGCTGGCTACACCTTC
>TRBV9|-|-|TRBJ2-1
CASSPPYAVNEQFF
TGTGCCAGCAGCCCCCCTTATGCGGTTAATGAGCAGTTCTTC
>TRBV2|-|TRBD1|TRBJ2-7
CASRTGGYEQYF
TGTGCCAGCAGGACAGGGGGCTACGAGCAGTACTTC
>TRBV7-2|few|TRBD2|TRBJ2-2
CASSLDRRGDTGELFF
TGTGCCAGCAGCTTAGATCGGCGGGGGGACACCGGGGAGCTGTTTTTT
>TRBV6-5|once|-|TRBJ2-7
CASSRTRGYEQYF
TGTGCCAGCAGCCGGACAAGGGGCTACGAGCAGTACTTC
>TRBV6-5|-|TRBD1|TRBJ1-2
CASSYRQGGGYTF
TGTGCCAGCAGTTACCGACAGGGTGGTGGCTACACCTTC
>TRBV30|few|TRBD1|TRBJ2-7
CAWSLGQGYEQYF
TGTGCCTGGAGCCTGGGACAGGGCTACGAGCAGTACTTC
>TRBV30|-|-|TRBJ2-5
CAWSLTTRTRETQYF
TGTGCCTGGAGCCTGACGACACGCACCAGGGAGACCCAGTACTTC
>TRBV10-2|-|-|TRBJ1-4
CASSAQRTNEKLFF
TGCGCCAGCAGTGCACAGAGAACTAATGAAAAACTGTTTTTT
>TRBV6-5|-|-|TRBJ2-7
CASSFSPAASYEQYF
TGTGCCAGCAGTTTCTCCCCCGCAGCGTCCTACGAGCAGTACTTC
>TRBV4-2|-|-|TRBJ1-2
CASSQAPPSSYGYTF
TGTGCCAGCAGCCAAGCCCCCCCGTCCAGCTATGGCTACACCTTC
>TRBV5-1|-|TRBD2|TRBJ2-5
CASSFRPGGQETQYF
TGCGCCAGCAGCTTTCGACCGGGAGGTCAAGAGACCCAGTACTTC
>TRBV11-2|-|-|TRBJ1-6
CASSLRWGRTDNSPLHF
TGTGCCAGCAGCTTGCGGTGGGGGAGGACGGATAATTCACCCCTCCACTTT
>TRBV19|-|-|TRBJ1-5
CASSIIGDRSNQPQHF
TGTGCCAGTAGTATAATTGGAGACAGAAGCAATCAGCCCCAGCATTTT
>TRBV20-1|-|TRBD1|TRBJ1-2
CSASKIPGQGDYGYTF
TGCAGTGCTAGTAAGATCCCGGGACAGGGGGATTATGGCTACACCTTC
>TRBV19|-|TRBD2|TRBJ2-7
CAAGPGGLTALGQYF
TGTGCCGCTGGGCCGGGGGGGCTTACCGCCTTAGGGCAGTACTTC
>TRBV18|few|TRBD1|TRBJ1-3
CASSPTGDGNTIYF
TGTGCCAGCTCACCGACAGGGGATGGAAACACCATATATTTT
>TRBV7-9|-|-|TRBJ1-2
CASSSLEGYTF
TGTGCCAGCAGCTCATTAGAGGGCTACACCTTC
>TRBV18|-|TRBD1|TRBJ1-2
CASSPPDRAAGYGYTF
TGTGCCAGCTCACCACCCGACAGGGCGGCTGGGTATGGCTACACCTTC
>TRBV2|-|-|TRBJ1-1
CASSEAWGERGAFF
TGTGCCAGCAGTGAAGCGTGGGGGGAAAGGGGAGCTTTCTTT
>TRBV5-8|-|-|TRBJ2-3
CASSPRGRETTDTQYF
TGTGCCAGCAGCCCCAGGGGCAGGGAGACCACAGATACGCAGTATTTT
>TRBV6-1|once|TRBD2|TRBJ2-1
CASSEATAGGPPYNEQFF
TGTGCCAGCAGTGAAGCTACGGCGGGGGGGCCTCCCTACAATGAGCAGTTCTTC
>TRBV11-3|-|TRBD2|TRBJ2-1
CASSLGTSGGYNEQFF
TGTGCCAGCAGCCTAGGGACTAGCGGGGGCTACAATGAGCAGTTCTTC
>TRBV2|-|-|TRBJ1-1
CASSEVGYGGAFF
TGTGCCAGCAGTGAGGTCGGGTACGGAGGAGCTTTCTTT
>TRBV27|once|-|TRBJ1-2
CASSFTDRANYGYTF
TGTGCCAGCAGTTTTACGGACAGAGCTAACTATGGCTACACCTTC
>TRBV5-4|once|TRBD1|TRBJ1-1
CASSLGTGGRGAMNTEAFF
TGTGCCAGCAGCTTGGGGACAGGGGGTAGGGGCGCCATGAACACTGAAGCTTTCTTT
>TRBV6-5|-|TRBD1|TRBJ2-7
CASSRAGTGGVEQYF
TGTGCCAGCAGCCGCGCCGGGACAGGGGGCGTCGAGCAGTACTTC
>TRBV20-1|-|-|TRBJ1-2
CSARDSRGYTF
TGCAGTGCTAGAGATTCCAGGGGCTACACCTTC
>TRBV5-4|-|-|TRBJ1-1
CASSTSGNTEAFF
TGTGCCAGCAGCACCTCCGGGAACACTGAAGCTTTCTTT
>TRBV5-1|-|-|TRBJ2-7
CASSFAGTTKYEQYF
TGCGCCAGCAGCTTCGCCGGGACAACAAAGTACGAGCAGTACTTC
>TRBV9|-|-|TRBJ2-3
CASSVGQTSTDTQYF
TGTGCCAGCAGCGTTGGCCAGACTAGCACAGATACGCAGTATTTT
>TRBV6-5|-|TRBD1|TRBJ1-1
CASTQDRGFGEAFF
TGTGCCAGCACCCAGGACAGGGGCTTCGGTGAAGCTTTCTTT